This T cell receptor beta chain emerged from a study of T cells in Graves' hyperthyroidism and ophthalmopathy. Regions amplified from RNA transcripts were the TCR beta CDR3 regions. The HTBI set primed first-round TCR CDR3 RT-PCR. TCRdb passed the multiplex PCR reads through MiXCR, listing each CDR3 protein once. The table has about 360,000 distinct CDR3 sequences, approximately 13% seen once. This clonotype has a count of ten or more. The sequencing input was blood. The source is a young woman with Graves' hyperthyroidism.

The CDR3 DNA follows: TGTGCCAGCAGTGACAGCTCTGGAAACACCATATATTTT. Protein sequence: CASSDSSGNTIYF. The chain links TRBV28 to TRBJ1-3; tentatively, D is TRBD1 (5 bases). Trimming took 5 bases from V and 0 from J, leaving 5 bases between them. CDR1 is MDHEN and CDR2 is SYDVKM in the germline V gene. There are 13 residues in the CDR3.